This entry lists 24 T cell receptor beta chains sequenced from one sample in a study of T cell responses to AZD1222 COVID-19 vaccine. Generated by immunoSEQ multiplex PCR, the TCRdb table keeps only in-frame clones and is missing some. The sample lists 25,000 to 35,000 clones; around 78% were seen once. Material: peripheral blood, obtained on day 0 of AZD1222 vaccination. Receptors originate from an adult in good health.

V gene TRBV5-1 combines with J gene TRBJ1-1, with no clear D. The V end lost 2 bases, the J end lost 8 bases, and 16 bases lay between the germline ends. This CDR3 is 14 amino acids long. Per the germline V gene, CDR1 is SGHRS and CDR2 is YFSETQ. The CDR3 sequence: CASSFRMEGSEAFF. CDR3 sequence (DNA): TGCGCCAGCAGCTTTCGTATGGAGGGTTCCGAAGCTTTCTTT.

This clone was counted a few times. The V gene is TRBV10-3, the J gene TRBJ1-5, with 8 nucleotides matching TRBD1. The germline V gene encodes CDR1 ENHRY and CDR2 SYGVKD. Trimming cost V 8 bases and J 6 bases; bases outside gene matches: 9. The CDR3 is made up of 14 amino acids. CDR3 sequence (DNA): TGTGCCATCTCTCGGACAGGGTCAGGTCAGCCCCAGCATTTT. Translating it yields CAISRTGSGQPQHF.

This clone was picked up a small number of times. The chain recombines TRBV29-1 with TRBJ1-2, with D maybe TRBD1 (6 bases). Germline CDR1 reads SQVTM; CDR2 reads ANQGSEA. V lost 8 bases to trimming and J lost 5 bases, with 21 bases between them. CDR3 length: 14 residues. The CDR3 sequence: CSPQGIPDTYGYTF. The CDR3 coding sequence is TGCAGCCCGCAGGGGATCCCCGACACGTATGGCTACACCTTC.

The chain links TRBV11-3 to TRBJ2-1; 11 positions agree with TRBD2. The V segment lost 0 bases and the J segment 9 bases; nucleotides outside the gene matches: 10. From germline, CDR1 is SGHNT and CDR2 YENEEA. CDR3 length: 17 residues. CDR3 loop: CASSLDGTPLAGGEQFF. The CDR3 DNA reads TGTGCCAGCAGCTTAGATGGAACCCCTCTAGCGGGAGGTGAGCAGTTCTTC.

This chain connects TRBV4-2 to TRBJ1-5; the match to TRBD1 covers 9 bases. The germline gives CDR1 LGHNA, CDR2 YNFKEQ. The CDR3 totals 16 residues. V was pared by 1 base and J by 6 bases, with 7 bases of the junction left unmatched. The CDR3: CASSQVHRGRSQPQHF. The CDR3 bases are TGTGCCAGCAGCCAAGTTCACAGGGGGCGGAGTCAGCCCCAGCATTTT.

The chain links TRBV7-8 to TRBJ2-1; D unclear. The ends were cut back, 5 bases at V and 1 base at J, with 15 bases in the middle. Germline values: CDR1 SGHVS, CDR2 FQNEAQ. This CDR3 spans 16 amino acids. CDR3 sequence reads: CASSPYRVVSYNEQFF. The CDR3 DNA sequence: TGTGCCAGCAGCCCATACCGAGTGGTGTCCTACAATGAGCAGTTCTTC.

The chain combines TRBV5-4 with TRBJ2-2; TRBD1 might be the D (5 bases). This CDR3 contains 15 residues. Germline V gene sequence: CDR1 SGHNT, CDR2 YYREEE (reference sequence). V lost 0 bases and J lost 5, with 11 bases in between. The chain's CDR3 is CASSLGGRSTGELFF. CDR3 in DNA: TGTGCCAGCAGCTTGGGGGGCAGATCGACCGGGGAGCTGTTTTTT.

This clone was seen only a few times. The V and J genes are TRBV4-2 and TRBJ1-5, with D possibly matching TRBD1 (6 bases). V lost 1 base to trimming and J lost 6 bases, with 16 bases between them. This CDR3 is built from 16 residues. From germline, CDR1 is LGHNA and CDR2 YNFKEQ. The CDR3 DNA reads TGTGCCAGCAGCCAAGGGAGCGAGACAGGCGTTCAGCCCCAGCATTTT. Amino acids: CASSQGSETGVQPQHF.

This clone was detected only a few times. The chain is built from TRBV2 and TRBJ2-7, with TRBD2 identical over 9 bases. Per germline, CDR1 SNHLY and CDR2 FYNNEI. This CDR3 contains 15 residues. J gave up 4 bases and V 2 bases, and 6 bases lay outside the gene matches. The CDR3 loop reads CASSELERGAYEQYF. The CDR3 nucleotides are TGTGCCAGCAGTGAACTGGAGCGGGGGGCTTACGAGCAGTACTTC.

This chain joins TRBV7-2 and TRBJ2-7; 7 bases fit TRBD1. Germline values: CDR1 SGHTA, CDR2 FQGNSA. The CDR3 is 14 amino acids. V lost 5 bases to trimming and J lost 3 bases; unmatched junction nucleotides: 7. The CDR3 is CASSGRQGNYEQYF. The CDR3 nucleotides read TGTGCCAGCAGCGGCCGACAGGGAAACTACGAGCAGTACTTC. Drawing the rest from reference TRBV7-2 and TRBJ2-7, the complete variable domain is GAGVSQSPSNKVTEKGKDVELRCDPISGHTALYWYRQSLGQGLEFLIYFQGNSAPDKSGLPSDRFSAERTGGSVSTLTIQRTQQEDSAVYLCASSGRQGNYEQYFGPGTRLTVT.

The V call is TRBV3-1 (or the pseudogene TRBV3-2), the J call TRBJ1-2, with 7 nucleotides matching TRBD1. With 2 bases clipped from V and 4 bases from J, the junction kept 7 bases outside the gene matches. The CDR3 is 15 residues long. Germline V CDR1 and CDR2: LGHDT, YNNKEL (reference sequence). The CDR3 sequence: CASSQTAGQLYGYTF. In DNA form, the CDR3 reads TGTGCCAGCAGCCAAACTGCGGGACAGCTCTATGGCTACACCTTC.

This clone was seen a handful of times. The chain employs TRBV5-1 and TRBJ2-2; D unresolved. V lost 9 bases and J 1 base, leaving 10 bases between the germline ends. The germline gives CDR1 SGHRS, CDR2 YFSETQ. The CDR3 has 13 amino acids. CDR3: CATHTGNTGELFF. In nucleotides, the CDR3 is TGCGCCACTCACACCGGGAACACCGGGGAGCTGTTTTTT.

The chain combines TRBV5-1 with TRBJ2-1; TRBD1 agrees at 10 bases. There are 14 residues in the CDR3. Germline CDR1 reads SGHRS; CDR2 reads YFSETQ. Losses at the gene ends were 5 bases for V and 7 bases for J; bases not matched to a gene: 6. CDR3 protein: CASSFDRGQNEQFF. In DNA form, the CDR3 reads TGCGCCAGCAGTTTCGACAGGGGGCAAAATGAGCAGTTCTTC.

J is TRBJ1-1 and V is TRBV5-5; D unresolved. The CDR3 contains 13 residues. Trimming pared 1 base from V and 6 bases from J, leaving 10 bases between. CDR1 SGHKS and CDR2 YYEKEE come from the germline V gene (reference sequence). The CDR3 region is CASSLTESPEAFF. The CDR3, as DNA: TGTGCCAGCAGCTTGACAGAATCGCCTGAAGCTTTCTTT. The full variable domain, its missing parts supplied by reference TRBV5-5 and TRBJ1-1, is DAGVTQSPTHLIKTRGQQVTLRCSPISGHKSVSWYQQVLGQGPQFIFQYYEKEERGRGNFPDRFSARQFPNYSSELNVNALLLGDSALYLCASSLTESPEAFFGQGTRLTVV.

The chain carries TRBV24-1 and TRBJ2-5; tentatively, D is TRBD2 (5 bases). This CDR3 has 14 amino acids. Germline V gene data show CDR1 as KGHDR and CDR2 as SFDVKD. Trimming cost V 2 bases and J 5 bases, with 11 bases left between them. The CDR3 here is CATSDSSTGETQYF. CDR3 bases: TGTGCCACCAGTGATTCCTCCACGGGGGAGACCCAGTACTTC.

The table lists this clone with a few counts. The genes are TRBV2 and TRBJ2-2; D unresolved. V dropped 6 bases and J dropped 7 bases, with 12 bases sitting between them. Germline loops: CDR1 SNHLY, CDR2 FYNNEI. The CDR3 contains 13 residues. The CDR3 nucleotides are TGTGCCAGCAGCCCCGATGGGCACGGGGAGCTGTTTTTT. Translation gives CASSPDGHGELFF.

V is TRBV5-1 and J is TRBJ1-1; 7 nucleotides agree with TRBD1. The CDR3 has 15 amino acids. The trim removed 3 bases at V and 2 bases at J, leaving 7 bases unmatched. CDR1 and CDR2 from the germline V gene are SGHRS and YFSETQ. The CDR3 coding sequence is TGCGCCAGCAGCTCGAGTCAGGGGGAAAACACTGAAGCTTTCTTT. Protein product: CASSSSQGENTEAFF.

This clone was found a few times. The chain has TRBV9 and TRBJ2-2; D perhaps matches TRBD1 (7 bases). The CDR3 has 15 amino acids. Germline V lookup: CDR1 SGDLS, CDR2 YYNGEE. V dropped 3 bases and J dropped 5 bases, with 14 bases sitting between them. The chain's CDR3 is CASSGSQGRTGELFF. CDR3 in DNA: TGTGCCAGCAGCGGCTCACAGGGGAGGACCGGGGAGCTGTTTTTT.

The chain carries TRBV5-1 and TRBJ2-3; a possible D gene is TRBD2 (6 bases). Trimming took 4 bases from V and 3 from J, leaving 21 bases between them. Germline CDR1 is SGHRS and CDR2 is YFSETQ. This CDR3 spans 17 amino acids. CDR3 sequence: CASSAGGSGDKTDTQYF. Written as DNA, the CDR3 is TGCGCCAGCAGCGCCGGTGGTAGCGGAGACAAGACAGATACGCAGTATTTT.

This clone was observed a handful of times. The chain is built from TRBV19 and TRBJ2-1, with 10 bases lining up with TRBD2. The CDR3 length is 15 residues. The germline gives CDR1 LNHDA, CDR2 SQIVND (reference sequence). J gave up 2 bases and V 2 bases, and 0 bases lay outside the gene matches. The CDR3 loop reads CASSITSGAYNEQFF. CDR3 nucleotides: TGTGCCAGTAGTATAACTAGCGGGGCCTACAATGAGCAGTTCTTC.

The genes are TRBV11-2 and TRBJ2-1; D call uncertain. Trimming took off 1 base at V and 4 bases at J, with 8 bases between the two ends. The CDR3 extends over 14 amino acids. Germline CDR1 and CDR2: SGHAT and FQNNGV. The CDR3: CASSLAPLYNEQFF. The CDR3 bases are TGTGCCAGCAGCTTAGCACCTCTTTACAATGAGCAGTTCTTC.

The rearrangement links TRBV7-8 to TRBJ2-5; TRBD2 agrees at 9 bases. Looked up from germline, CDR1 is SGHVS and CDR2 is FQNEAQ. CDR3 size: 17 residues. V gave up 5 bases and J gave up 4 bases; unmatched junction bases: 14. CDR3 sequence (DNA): TGTGCCAGCAGCGCCCAGCAAATTCTAGCGGGGAGAGAGACCCAGTACTTC. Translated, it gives CASSAQQILAGRETQYF. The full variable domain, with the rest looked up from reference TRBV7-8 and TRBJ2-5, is GAGVSQSPRYKVAKRGQDVALRCDPISGHVSLFWYQQALGQGPEFLTYFQNEAQLDKSGLPSDRFFAERPEGSVSTLKIQRTQQEDSAVYLCASSAQQILAGRETQYFGPGTRLLVL.

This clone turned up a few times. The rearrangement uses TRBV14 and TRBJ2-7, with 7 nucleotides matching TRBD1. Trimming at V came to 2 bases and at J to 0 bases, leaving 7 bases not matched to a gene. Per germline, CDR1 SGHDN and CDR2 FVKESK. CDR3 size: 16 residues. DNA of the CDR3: TGTGCCAGCAGCCAAATCAGGACAGGTTCCTCCTACGAGCAGTACGTC. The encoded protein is CASSQIRTGSSYEQYV.

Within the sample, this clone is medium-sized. The CDR3: CASRAGTGTYNSPLHF. The CDR3 DNA reads as TGTGCCAGTAGAGCCGGGACAGGGACCTATAATTCACCCCTCCACTTT. The chain uses TRBV19 and TRBJ1-6; 9 bases agree with TRBD1. V lost 6 bases and J lost 2; bases outside the gene matches: 5. CDR1 is LNHDA, CDR2 SQIVND, per germline (reference sequence). CDR3 length: 16 residues.